Reported below is one TCR beta chain. Original processing notes: Nucleated cell counts were estimated from reference gene primer amplification. Some clones are missing from TCRdb's copy, which holds only in-frame ones; the method was immunoSEQ multiplex PCR. V and J calls and clone size follow that table, whereas D and trimming were derived from the DNA. The sample holds about 170,000 clones, 82% seen once. This entry comes from a study of blood T cell repertoires in COVID-19. In the study overall: PBMCs, B-cell-depleted T cells, or T cells provided the cDNA or gDNA that made up the material.

This receptor was identified in a woman aged 40 to 49 with COVID-19, enrolled during active disease. The sample comprised peripheral blood.

The CDR3 sequence is CASSRSGETQYF. DNA for the CDR3: TGTGCCAGCAGCCGCTCCGGGGAGACCCAGTACTTC. This rearrangement joins TRBV3-1 (or the pseudogene TRBV3-2) to TRBJ2-5; no definite D call. The CDR3 covers 12 residues. V gave up 4 bases and J gave up 5 bases, with 8 bases separating them. The germline CDR1 and CDR2 sequences are LGHDT and YNNKEL (reference sequence).